These 2 T cell receptor beta chains were sequenced from one sample in a study of blood T cells in healthy people across ages. Sample-barcoded 5' priming and a J-beta primer mix drove a second PCR of about 6 to 11 cycles. TCRdb reprocessed the 5' RACE reads via MiXCR and lists one record per CDR3 protein. The sample has fewer than 1 million distinct CDR3 sequences; roughly 44% are singletons. Source material: blood. The receptor set was obtained from a man between 60 and 70 years old in good health.

This chain uses TRBV29-1 with TRBJ1-2; D is possibly TRBD1 (6 bases). CDR3 length: 14 residues. CDR1 SQVTM and CDR2 ANQGSEA come from the germline V gene. Trimming removed 0 bases at V and 8 bases at J, with 16 bases between. This CDR3 reads CSVEDHQGPYGYTF. The DNA for the CDR3 is TGCAGCGTTGAAGATCATCAGGGGCCCTACGGCTACACCTTC.

This rearrangement joins TRBV29-1 to TRBJ1-4, with D maybe TRBD1 (6 bases). Germline CDR1 reads SQVTM; CDR2 reads ANQGSEA. CDR3 size: 13 residues. V was trimmed by 7 bases and J by 7 bases, leaving 16 bases between them. The CDR3 is CSASTGKGEKLFF. CDR3 DNA sequence: TGCAGCGCCTCCACAGGGAAGGGTGAAAAACTGTTTTTT.